Following are 29 T cell receptor beta chains from one sample sequenced in a study of regulatory T cells in long-lasting Graves disease. TCR beta libraries were built with iRepertoire HTBI primers and Arm-PCR of CDR3 regions. TCRdb redid the calling of the multiplex PCR reads with MiXCR, one entry per CDR3 protein. The table records roughly 360,000 distinct CDR3 sequences, roughly 12% of them present only once. The sample's time point: newly diagnosed GD, antithyroid drugs for less than 3 months. The TCR library used RNA extracted from PBMCs. The sample also formed part of further work on T cells in Graves' hyperthyroidism and ophthalmopathy.

Material: peripheral blood mononuclear cells (PBMCs), obtained at new diagnosis, from a patient treated with antithyroid drugs. The origin of the receptors is a woman under 30 with Graves disease.

Many counts were recorded for this clonotype. V is TRBV6-1 and J is TRBJ1-1, with D unclear. Per the germline V gene, CDR1 is MNHNS and CDR2 is SASEGT. CDR3 length: 13 residues. Trimming removed 2 bases from V and 3 bases from J, with 7 bases in between. For the CDR3, the DNA is TGTGCCAGCAGTGAATTTGGGGACACTGAAGCTTTCTTT. It codes for CASSEFGDTEAFF.

This clonotype was found many times. V and J are TRBV27 and TRBJ1-5; D remains unclear. The V end was cut by 0 bases, the J end by 2 bases, with 8 bases between. Germline-derived CDR1 and CDR2 are MNHEY and SMNVEV (reference sequence). The CDR3 sequence is 15 residues long. The CDR3 is CASSLSRRGNQPQHF. For the CDR3, the DNA is TGTGCCAGCAGTTTATCCCGGAGAGGCAATCAGCCCCAGCATTTT.

This clonotype was observed many times. V gene TRBV11-3 combines with J gene TRBJ2-5; D is possibly TRBD1 (6 bases). This CDR3 region has 12 residues. Germline-derived CDR1 and CDR2 are SGHNT and YENEEA. Trimming took off 4 bases at V and 5 bases at J, with 8 bases between the two ends. CDR3: CASSSDRETQYF. The CDR3 DNA sequence: TGTGCCAGCAGCTCAGACAGGGAGACCCAGTACTTC.

A few counts support this clonotype. The chain couples TRBV13 to TRBJ2-1, with TRBD2 matching over 8 bases. The trim removed 4 bases at V and 4 bases at J, leaving 3 bases unmatched. Germline CDR1 is PRHDT and CDR2 is FYEKMQ (reference sequence). This CDR3 spans 14 amino acids. The CDR3 DNA sequence: TGTGCCAGCAGCTCGCGGGGGGCGTACAATGAGCAGTTCTTC. Translation: CASSSRGAYNEQFF.

This clonotype qualifies as medium-sized. The CDR3 region has the DNA TGTGCCAGCAGTTTAAGGACAGGGGGCGGGAACACTGAAGCTTTCTTT. It is translated as CASSLRTGGGNTEAFF. This chain joins TRBV12-3 or TRBV12-4 and TRBJ1-1; 11 bases line up with TRBD1. The junction had 3 bases not matched to a gene; V was cut back by 2 bases and J by 1 base. This CDR3 has 16 residues.

This clonotype was seen repeatedly, ten times or more. The V and J genes are TRBV6-2 or TRBV6-3 and TRBJ2-5, with TRBD2 matching over 11 bases. The germline V gene has CDR1 MNHEY and CDR2 SVGEGT. This CDR3 is built from 14 residues. V dropped 5 bases and J dropped 2; count of bases not matched to a gene: 1. CDR3 coding DNA: TGTGCCAGCAGTCCTAGCGGGAGGCAAGAGACCCAGTACTTC. This encodes CASSPSGRQETQYF.

The V call is TRBV15, the J call TRBJ2-1; 9 bases align to TRBD2. The V segment lost 6 bases and the J segment 5 bases; nucleotides outside the gene matches: 8. This CDR3 is built from 15 residues. Germline CDR1 and CDR2: LNHNV and YYDKDF (reference sequence). As DNA, the CDR3 is TGTGCCACCAGGGACATAGCGGGAGCCAACAATGAGCAGTTCTTC. This gives the protein CATRDIAGANNEQFF.

This clonotype was seen many times. The rearrangement links TRBV6-2 or TRBV6-3 to TRBJ2-7; TRBD1 or TRBD2 may be the D gene (6 bases each). The V gene lost 2 bases and the J gene lost 1 base, with 15 bases spanning the gap. CDR3 size: 16 residues. The germline V gene has CDR1 MNHEY and CDR2 SVGEGT. In DNA form, the CDR3 reads TGTGCCAGCAGTTACGAGGGGGGTCAACTTTCCTACGAGCAGTACGTC. Its protein is CASSYEGGQLSYEQYV.

This clonotype was recorded many times. The chain couples TRBV29-1 to TRBJ2-1, with TRBD2 identical over 10 bases. V lost 2 bases and J lost 0; bases outside the gene matches: 4. CDR1 and CDR2 from the germline V gene are SQVTM and ANQGSEA. The CDR3 extends over 16 amino acids. CDR3 sequence (DNA): TGCAGCGTTGAAATCACTAGCGGGGCCTCCTACAATGAGCAGTTCTTC. This codes for CSVEITSGASYNEQFF.

The sample holds many counts of this clonotype. This rearrangement joins TRBV29-1 to TRBJ1-1; a possible D gene is TRBD1 (6 bases). This CDR3 is 14 amino acids long. Trimming took off 6 bases at V and 0 bases at J, with 14 bases between the two ends. The V gene's germline CDR1 is SQVTM and CDR2 ANQGSEA. The CDR3 here is CSVLGQRLNTEAFF. CDR3 sequence (DNA): TGCAGCGTCCTCGGACAGCGCCTGAACACTGAAGCTTTCTTT.

This clonotype was seen repeatedly, ten times or more. This chain links TRBV7-8 with TRBJ2-5, with 9 bases matching TRBD2. Trimming at V came to 8 bases and at J to 4 bases, leaving 5 bases not matched to a gene. Germline V lookup: CDR1 SGHVS, CDR2 FQNEAQ. This CDR3 region has 13 residues. CDR3 sequence reads: CASRTSEGETQYF. Here the CDR3 DNA reads TGTGCCAGCCGGACTAGCGAGGGAGAGACCCAGTACTTC.

This clonotype was seen a few times. This chain links TRBV18 with TRBJ2-1; no definite D call. The CDR3 runs to 13 residues. Per germline, CDR1 KGHSH and CDR2 LQKENI. The V gene lost 0 bases and the J gene lost 7 bases, with 7 bases spanning the gap. The CDR3 is CASSPPTLNEQFF. CDR3 DNA: TGTGCCAGCTCACCACCGACACTGAATGAGCAGTTCTTC.

This clonotype was observed at least ten times. V is TRBV10-3 and J is TRBJ1-2; 10 bases map to TRBD1. Trimming at V came to 7 bases and at J to 8 bases, leaving 4 bases not matched to a gene. The germline gives CDR1 ENHRY, CDR2 SYGVKD. The CDR3 loop spans 12 amino acids. CDR3 coding DNA: TGTGCCATCAACTCGGGACAGGGGGGCTACACCTTC. As protein: CAINSGQGGYTF.

This clonotype was observed many times. The V and J genes are TRBV7-2 and TRBJ2-7, with 7 bases fitting TRBD1. This CDR3 spans 19 amino acids. Germline V gene lookup returns CDR1 SGHTA and CDR2 FQGNSA. V lost 5 bases to trimming and J lost 1 base; unmatched junction nucleotides: 20. In DNA form, the CDR3 reads TGTGCCAGCAGCCCCGGGCCGACTTTACAGGGGAACGGATCCTACGAGCAGTACGTC. Residues: CASSPGPTLQGNGSYEQYV.

This clonotype was counted ten times or more. This chain joins TRBV6-1 and TRBJ2-2; either TRBD1 or TRBD2 may fit D (5 bases each). This CDR3 is built from 13 residues. The germline V gene has CDR1 MNHNS and CDR2 SASEGT. V lost 2 bases and J lost 8, with 9 bases in between. This chain's CDR3 is CASSERGPGELFF. The DNA of the CDR3 is TGTGCCAGCAGTGAACGGGGACCTGGGGAGCTGTTTTTT.

The chain recombines TRBV27 with TRBJ1-5, with TRBD1 identical over 7 bases. V shed 4 bases, J shed 4 bases, and the junction held 7 bases outside the gene matches. The CDR3 loop spans 15 amino acids. In germline, CDR1 is MNHEY, CDR2 SMNVEV (reference sequence). The CDR3 spells CASSSFLQGNQPQHF. The CDR3 region has the DNA TGTGCCAGCAGTTCTTTCCTACAGGGGAATCAGCCCCAGCATTTT.

This clonotype appeared many times. V gene TRBV2 combines with J gene TRBJ2-1; unclear D gene. The V and J ends lost 3 bases and 0 bases respectively, with 6 bases between them. The CDR3 is 14 residues long. CDR1 is SNHLY, CDR2 FYNNEI, per germline. The CDR3 reads CASSDWVSYNEQFF. The CDR3 DNA follows: TGTGCCAGCAGTGACTGGGTCTCCTACAATGAGCAGTTCTTC.

The chain carries TRBV20-1 and TRBJ2-1; possible D gene TRBD1, 5 bases. The CDR3 loop spans 16 amino acids. CDR1 DFQATT and CDR2 SNEGSKA come from the germline V gene (reference sequence). Trimming left V 6 bases short and J 0 bases short, with 18 bases between. This CDR3 is CSAQQDVPSSYNEQFF. In DNA, the CDR3 is TGCAGTGCCCAACAGGATGTTCCGAGCTCCTACAATGAGCAGTTCTTC.

This clonotype was detected ten times or more. The chain links TRBV4-3 to TRBJ2-2, with no clear D. Germline lookup yields CDR1 LGHNA and CDR2 YSLEER. CDR3 length: 15 amino acids. The V end lost 4 bases, the J end lost 5 bases, and 14 bases lay between the germline ends. CDR3 residues: CASSPSGALTGELFF. CDR3 nucleotide sequence: TGCGCCAGCAGCCCAAGTGGCGCTCTTACCGGGGAGCTGTTTTTT.

This clonotype was observed at least ten times. At one end, the junction sequence differs from germline, possibly due to a read error. The rearrangement uses TRBV28 and TRBJ1-2, with 8 bases identical to TRBD1. The CDR3 loop spans 13 amino acids. The V gene's germline CDR1 is MDHEN and CDR2 SYDVKM. The CDR3 DNA sequence: TGCGCCAGCAGCTCCGACAGGGGCTATGGCTACACCTTC. Translated, it gives CASSSDRGYGYTF.

In this sample, this clonotype turned up many times. The chain is built from TRBV4-3 and TRBJ2-2; D possibly corresponds to TRBD1 (5 bases). The CDR3 spans 14 residues. Germline-derived CDR1 and CDR2 are LGHNA and YSLEER. Trimming cost V 1 base and J 4 bases, with 7 bases left between them. The CDR3: CASSQGQTTGELFF. The CDR3 DNA sequence: TGCGCCAGCAGCCAAGGACAGACCACCGGGGAGCTGTTTTTT.

A remark on this clonotype: A far larger clone is just one base off, so this is likely a read error. The chain's CDR3 is CASSSRITGRTDTQYF. DNA of the CDR3: TGTGCCAGCAGTTCCCGGATTACGGGGAGAACAGATACGCAGTATTTT. V is TRBV6-4 and J is TRBJ2-3, with D perhaps TRBD2 (5 bases). Germline values: CDR1 MRHNA, CDR2 SNTAGT. This CDR3 has 16 amino acids. V was clipped by 5 bases and J by 3 bases, with 18 bases between them.

This clonotype was picked up many times. The V call is TRBV2, the J call TRBJ1-2, with D uncertain. The ends were cut back, 2 bases at V and 2 bases at J, with 9 bases in the middle. The CDR3 extends over 14 amino acids. Germline CDR1 and CDR2: SNHLY and FYNNEI. The CDR3 nucleotides are TGTGCCAGCAGTGAAAGCCAGACCAACTATGGCTACACCTTC. Translated, it gives CASSESQTNYGYTF.

This clonotype was observed at least ten times. CDR3 loop: CASSPRTGGYGYTF. The CDR3 DNA follows: TGTGCCAGCAGCCCTCGGACAGGGGGCTATGGCTACACCTTC. The chain has TRBV7-2 and TRBJ1-2, with 10 positions matching TRBD1. With 5 bases clipped from V and 4 bases from J, the junction kept 4 bases outside the gene matches. The CDR3 is 14 amino acids. CDR1 is SGHTA, CDR2 FQGNSA, per germline.

This clonotype has just a few counts. The DNA for the CDR3 is TGCGCCAGCAGCCAAGGGGGCGGGAGTAACTACGAGCAGTACTTC. This codes for CASSQGGGSNYEQYF. V and J are TRBV4-3 and TRBJ2-7, with TRBD2 identical over 7 bases. This CDR3 region has 15 residues. J lost 3 bases, V lost 1 base, and 6 bases had no gene match. CDR1 and CDR2 (germline): LGHNA, YSLEER.

This clonotype was seen ten or more times. The chain recombines TRBV20-1 with TRBJ2-1, with D perhaps TRBD1 or TRBD2 (6 bases each). The CDR3 has 15 residues. The V gene lost 6 bases and the J gene lost 4 bases, with 19 bases spanning the gap. Per germline, CDR1 DFQATT and CDR2 SNEGSKA (reference sequence). In DNA, the CDR3 is TGCAGTGCGGAGGGGGTAATGCAAGCTTACAATGAGCAGTTCTTC. It yields the protein CSAEGVMQAYNEQFF.

A few counts support this clonotype. The chain couples TRBV7-9 to TRBJ1-3, with D hard to call. The CDR3 runs to 17 residues. With 4 bases removed from V and 4 bases from J, the gap between germline ends came to 20 bases. Germline assignment: CDR1 SEHNR and CDR2 FQNEAQ (reference sequence). CDR3 region: CASSSPIPGVYGNTIYF. In DNA form, the CDR3 reads TGTGCCAGCAGCTCACCCATTCCCGGGGTTTACGGAAACACCATATATTTT.

Ten or more counts support this clonotype. This sequence joins TRBV28 and TRBJ2-7, with D unclear. The CDR3 sequence is 15 residues long. Deletions cut 3 bases from V and 2 bases from J, with 14 bases between. Germline values: CDR1 MDHEN, CDR2 SYDVKM. Here the CDR3 DNA reads TGTGCCAGCAGTTTTCTCCCAACAGAACCCTACGAGCAGTACTTC. Its protein product is CASSFLPTEPYEQYF.

This clonotype was seen ten or more times. V and J are TRBV9 and TRBJ1-1; tentatively, D is TRBD1 (5 bases). The V gene's germline CDR1 is SGDLS and CDR2 YYNGEE. Trimming stripped 4 bases from V and 7 bases from J, with 11 bases between. The CDR3 spans 12 residues. In nucleotides, the CDR3 is TGTGCCAGCAGCAAGGAGAGGGGTGAAGCTTTCTTT. It codes for CASSKERGEAFF.